Described below is a single TCR beta chain sequence and its context. The antigen remains unidentified. The data were taken from a study of EBV T-cell therapy then PD-1 blockade in nasopharyngeal carcinoma. Treatment of the sample: AdE1-LMPpoly-expanded autologous EBV-specific T-cell therapy followed by anti-PD-1 nivolumab. Germline V CDR1 and CDR2: SGDLS, YYNGEE. The CDR3 length is 17 residues. V was cut by 4 bases and J by 4 bases, with 18 bases left in between. Generated by immunoSEQ multiplex PCR, the TCRdb table keeps only in-frame clones and is missing some. This sample carries some 20,000 clones, about 80% of them seen once, and the ten largest clones take approximately 30%.

The sequences come from CD8+ T cells from blood, collected between days 55 and 70 from a patient whose treatment included autologous EBV-specific T cells and nivolumab. This TCR came from a man aged 35-49 years with nasopharyngeal carcinoma. The chain is built from TRBV9 and TRBJ1-6; tentatively, D is TRBD1 (6 bases). CDR3 residues: CASSLLGGVGYNSPLHF. The CDR3 region has the DNA TGTGCCAGCAGCCTCCTAGGGGGGGTCGGATATAATTCACCCCTCCACTTT.